Below, one T cell receptor beta chain is given with its context. Its antigen is unknown. The PCR ran on 60 Vbeta and 13 Jbeta primers. Data came from immunoSEQ multiplex PCR; TCRdb stores just in-frame clones and leaves some out. This sample has 95,000 to 150,000 clones, with 60% to 80% found just once. The sample belongs to a study of cytomegalovirus exposure and HLA in healthy donors. Study-wide results and limits: The study found most TCR sequences rare, yet found some public TCRs in many donors.

Germline V gene sequence: CDR1 SGHNT, CDR2 YYREEE (reference sequence). CDR3 length: 11 amino acids. When sampled, the donors appeared nominally healthy, though they likely had unrecorded immune exposures. Sequencing was performed on PBMCs. The TCR comes from a man younger than 45 in good health and CMV-seronegative. V gene TRBV5-4 combines with J gene TRBJ2-5; D is perhaps TRBD2 (6 bases). The DNA end lines up better with TRBJ2-7; the J call may be wrong. The CDR3 sequence: CASSGGYEQYF. The CDR3 nucleotides are TGTGCCAGCAGCGGGGGGTACGAGCAGTACTTC.